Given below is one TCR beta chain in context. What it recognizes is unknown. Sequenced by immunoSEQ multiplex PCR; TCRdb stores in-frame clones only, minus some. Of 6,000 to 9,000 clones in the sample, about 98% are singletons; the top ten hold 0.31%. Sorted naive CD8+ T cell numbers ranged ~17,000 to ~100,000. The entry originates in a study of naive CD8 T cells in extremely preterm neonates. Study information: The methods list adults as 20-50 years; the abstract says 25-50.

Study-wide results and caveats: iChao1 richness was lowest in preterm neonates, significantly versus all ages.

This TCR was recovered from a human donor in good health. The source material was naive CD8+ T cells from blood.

The CDR3 DNA reads TGTGCCAGCAGTCCTGGACAGGGCCGGGAGACCCAGTACTTC. Its translation: CASSPGQGRETQYF. The rearrangement joins TRBV11-1 to TRBJ2-5, with TRBD1 matching 8 bases. This CDR3 has 14 amino acids. After removal of 6 bases from V and 5 bases from J, the junction contained 8 bases not matched to a gene. The germline CDR1 and CDR2 sequences are SGHAT and FQDESV (reference sequence).